These 9 T cell receptor beta chains came from one sample sequenced in a study of vaccination effects on CD4 cells after COVID-19 (dated 2022 in TCRdb). No antigen is known for these receptors. To prepare the library, the immunoSEQ multiplex PCR assay was applied. In TCRdb, the immuneACCESS table is reduced to in-frame sequences with V and J assigned. These tables do not hold every clone; where another copy was compared, an unresolved V gene accounts for under half, and the others remain unexplained. The sample table shows 50,000 to 60,000 clones, and around 68% are seen once. Around 19% of the sample belongs to the ten largest clones. In the ViraFEST assay, PBMC were stimulated with viral peptide pools, and antigen-specific CD4+ T cell clonotypes were then identified by expansion using TCR sequencing. After less than eleven days of culture, CD4+ T cells were isolated with the EasySep CD4+ T cell isolation kit. None of the healthy vaccine recipients had a prior SARS-CoV-2 infection, which was confirmed by nucleocapsid antibody tests that came back negative both before and after vaccination.

This sample comprised CD4+ T cells from PBMCs cultured with SARS-CoV-2 spike peptides, obtained before COVID-19 vaccination. The cell subset or site label, read with the paper, signifies: SARS-CoV-2 spike overlapping peptide pool stimulation. All receptors come from a human donor who received a COVID-19 vaccine.

The chain joins TRBV24-1 to TRBJ2-1, with 9 bases fitting TRBD2. The CDR3 has 15 amino acids. V trimming: 5 bases; J trimming: 4 bases; junction bases outside the gene matches: 5. From germline, CDR1 is KGHDR and CDR2 SFDVKD. DNA for the CDR3: TGTGCCACCAGTGCCCTAGCGGGACCATACAATGAGCAGTTCTTC. It translates to CATSALAGPYNEQFF.

This chain connects TRBV2 to TRBJ2-2; D remains ambiguous. Germline-derived CDR1 and CDR2 are SNHLY and FYNNEI. The CDR3 consists of 14 residues. Trimming removed 7 bases from V and 2 bases from J, with 11 bases in between. The CDR3 reads CASTIRANTGELFF. The DNA for the CDR3 is TGTGCCAGCACCATCCGGGCTAACACCGGGGAGCTGTTTTTT.

The V call is TRBV5-1, the J call TRBJ1-2, with no clear D. Germline lookup yields CDR1 SGHRS and CDR2 YFSETQ. The CDR3 length is 14 residues. With 0 bases removed from V and 5 bases from J, the gap between germline ends came to 11 bases. DNA of the CDR3: TGCGCCAGCAGCTTGGGGGGTCAGAGATATGGCTACACCTTC. This translates into CASSLGGQRYGYTF.

The V gene is TRBV5-1, the J gene TRBJ2-5, with TRBD2 matching over 7 bases. The CDR3 is made up of 13 amino acids. CDR1 is SGHRS and CDR2 is YFSETQ in the germline V gene. Trimming cost V 8 bases and J 3 bases; bases outside gene matches: 7. In nucleotides, the CDR3 is TGCGCCAGTTCCCCCGGGACTAAAGAGACCCAGTACTTC. Amino acids: CASSPGTKETQYF. The variable domain in full, completed from reference TRBV5-1 and TRBJ2-5, reads KAGVTQTPRYLIKTRGQQVTLSCSPISGHRSVSWYQQTPGQGLQFLFEYFSETQRNKGNFPGRFSGRQFSNSRSEMNVSTLELGDSALYLCASSPGTKETQYFGPGTRLLVL.

CDR3 bases: TGTGCCAGCAGCCCATTGACAGGGGGCAGAGTGTGGGAAGGCTACACCTTC. Protein product: CASSPLTGGRVWEGYTF. This chain joins TRBV14 and TRBJ1-2; 10 bases fit TRBD1. The CDR3 totals 17 residues. J lost 8 bases, V lost 4 bases, and 16 bases had no gene match. Germline CDR1 and CDR2: SGHDN and FVKESK.

The V call is TRBV5-4, the J call TRBJ2-7; 10 positions agree with TRBD1. This CDR3 has 15 residues. Trimming at V came to 4 bases and at J to 3 bases, leaving 7 bases not matched to a gene. Per germline, CDR1 SGHNT and CDR2 YYREEE (reference sequence). CDR3 in amino acids: CASSTGGQGGYEQYF. Written as DNA, the CDR3 is TGTGCCAGCAGCACGGGCGGACAGGGGGGCTACGAGCAGTACTTC.

The chain combines TRBV6-5 with TRBJ1-2; TRBD1 is a possible D gene (5 bases). V was trimmed by 0 bases and J by 3 bases, leaving 14 bases between them. The germline gives CDR1 MNHEY, CDR2 SVGAGI. The CDR3 consists of 16 residues. CDR3 bases: TGTGCCAGCAGTTACTCCCCGGGCGCGGGGGACTATGGCTACACCTTC. Its translation is CASSYSPGAGDYGYTF.

The genes are TRBV3-1 (or the pseudogene TRBV3-2) and TRBJ2-5, with D tentatively TRBD2 (6 bases). CDR1 and CDR2 from the germline V gene are LGHDT and YNNKEL (reference sequence). CDR3 length equals 16 residues. The V and J ends lost 4 bases and 2 bases respectively, with 17 bases between them. CDR3 DNA sequence: TGTGCCAGCAGCCCGCTTTTGCGGGAACTACAAGAGACCCAGTACTTC. This sequence encodes CASSPLLRELQETQYF.

The rearrangement joins TRBV28 to TRBJ1-1, with TRBD1 identical over 7 bases. The CDR3 sequence is 14 residues long. The germline V gene encodes CDR1 MDHEN and CDR2 SYDVKM. V was clipped by 6 bases and J by 6 bases; unmatched bases: 10. The CDR3 DNA reads TGTGCCAGCAGCTCCCCCCGGGGGACAGCTGAAGCTTTCTTT. Translation gives CASSSPRGTAEAFF.